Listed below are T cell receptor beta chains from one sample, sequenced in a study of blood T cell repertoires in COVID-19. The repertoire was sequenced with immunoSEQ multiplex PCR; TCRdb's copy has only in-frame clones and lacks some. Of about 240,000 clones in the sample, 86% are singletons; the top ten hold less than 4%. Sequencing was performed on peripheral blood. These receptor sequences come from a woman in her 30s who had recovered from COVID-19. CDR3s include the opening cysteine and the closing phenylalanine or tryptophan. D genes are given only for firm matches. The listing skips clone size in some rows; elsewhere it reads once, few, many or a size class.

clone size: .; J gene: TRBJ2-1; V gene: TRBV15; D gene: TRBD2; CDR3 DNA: TGTGCCACCAGCAGGAGACTAGCGGGGCAGTTCTTC; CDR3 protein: CATSRRLAGQFF
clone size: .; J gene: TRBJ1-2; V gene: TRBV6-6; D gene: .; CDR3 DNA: TGTGCCAGCAGTTACGAGGTTTACTTCTTC; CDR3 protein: CASSYEVYFF
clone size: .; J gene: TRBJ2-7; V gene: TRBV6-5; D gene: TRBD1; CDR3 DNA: TGTGCCAGCAGTTACTTTGGGACAGGGATCGGGGAGCAGTACTTC; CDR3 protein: CASSYFGTGIGEQYF
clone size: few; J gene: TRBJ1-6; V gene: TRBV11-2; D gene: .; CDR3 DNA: TGTGCCAGCAGCCCCCGGTCCTATAATTCACCCCTCCACTTT; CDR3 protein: CASSPRSYNSPLHF
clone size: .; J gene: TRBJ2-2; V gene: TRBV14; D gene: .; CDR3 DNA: TGTGCCAGCAGCACCGCAGGGACAGGGGAGCTGTTTTTT; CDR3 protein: CASSTAGTGELFF
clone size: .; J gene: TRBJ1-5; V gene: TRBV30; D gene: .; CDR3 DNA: TGTGCCTGGAGTCCACAGGGCCCTCAGCCCCAGCATTTT; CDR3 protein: CAWSPQGPQPQHF
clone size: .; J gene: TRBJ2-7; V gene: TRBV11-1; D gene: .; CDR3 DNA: TGTGCCAGCAGCCCAGACAGAGGCTCCTACGAGCAGTACTTC; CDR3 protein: CASSPDRGSYEQYF
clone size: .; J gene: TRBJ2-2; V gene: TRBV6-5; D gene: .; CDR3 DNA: TGTGCCAGCACCTGGGACTCCACCGGGGAGCTGTTTTTT; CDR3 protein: CASTWDSTGELFF
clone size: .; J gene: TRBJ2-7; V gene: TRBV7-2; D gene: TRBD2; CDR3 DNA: TGTGCCAGCAGCTTAGGCGGGGGGGCCGTCGAGCAGTACTTC; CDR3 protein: CASSLGGGAVEQYF
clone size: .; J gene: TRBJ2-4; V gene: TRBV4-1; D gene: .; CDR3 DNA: TGCGCCAGCAGCCAAGTTGGGCAAGTTATTCAGTACTTC; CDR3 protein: CASSQVGQVIQYF
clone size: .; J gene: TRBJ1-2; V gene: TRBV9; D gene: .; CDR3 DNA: TGTGCCAGCAGCGTAGCGCCCAACAGGACAGTCCCTGCGGGCTACACCTTC; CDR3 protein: CASSVAPNRTVPAGYTF
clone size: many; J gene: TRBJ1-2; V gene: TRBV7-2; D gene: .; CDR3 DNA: TGTGCCAGCAGCCCCCCGGGGTCTTTAGTTCGGGGCTACACCTTC; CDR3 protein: CASSPPGSLVRGYTF
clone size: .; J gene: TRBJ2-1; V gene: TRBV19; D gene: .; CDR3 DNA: TGTGCCAGTAGTATACTAGCAACTGACTACAATGAGCAGTTCTTC; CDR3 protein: CASSILATDYNEQFF
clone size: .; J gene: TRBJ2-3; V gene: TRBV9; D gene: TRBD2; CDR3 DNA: TGTGCCAGCAGCGTAGATCCTAGCGGGGGGGCTGTAGATACGCAGTATTTT; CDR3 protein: CASSVDPSGGAVDTQYF
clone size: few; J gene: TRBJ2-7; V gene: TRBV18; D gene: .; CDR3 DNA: TGTGCCAGCTCACCATTAGGGGAAACCAGCGAGCAGTACTTC; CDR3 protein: CASSPLGETSEQYF
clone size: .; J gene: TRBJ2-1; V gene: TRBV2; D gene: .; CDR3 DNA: TGTGCCATTAACAATGAGCAGTTCTTC; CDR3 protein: CAINNEQFF
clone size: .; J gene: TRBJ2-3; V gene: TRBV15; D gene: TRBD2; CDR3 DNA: TGTGCCACCAGCCGGCGGGAGGGGGCGCCAGTGCAAGATACGCAGTATTTT; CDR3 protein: CATSRREGAPVQDTQYF
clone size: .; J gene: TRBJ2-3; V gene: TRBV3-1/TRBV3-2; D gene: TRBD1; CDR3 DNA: TGTGCCAGCAGCCGAGGGGGCGGATCAGATACGCAGTATTTT; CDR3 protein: CASSRGGGSDTQYF
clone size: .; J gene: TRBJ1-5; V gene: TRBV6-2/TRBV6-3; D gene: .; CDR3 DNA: TGTGCCAGCAGTTACGGGGGGTTTAGCAATCAGCCCCAGCATTTT; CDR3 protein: CASSYGGFSNQPQHF
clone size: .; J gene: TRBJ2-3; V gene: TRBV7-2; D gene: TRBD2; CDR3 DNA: TGTGCCAGCAGCTTAAACCCAGCGGGGGGATCAGATACGCAGTATTTT; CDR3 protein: CASSLNPAGGSDTQYF
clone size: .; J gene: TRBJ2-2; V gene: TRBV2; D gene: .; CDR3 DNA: TGTGCCAGCGCGACTTTGAACACCGGGGAGCTGTTTTTT; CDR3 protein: CASATLNTGELFF
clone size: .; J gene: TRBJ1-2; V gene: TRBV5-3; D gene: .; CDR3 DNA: TGTGCCAGCCCAGCGACTAACTATGGCTACACCTTC; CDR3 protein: CASPATNYGYTF
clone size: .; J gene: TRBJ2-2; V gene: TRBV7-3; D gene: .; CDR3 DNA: TGTGCCAGCAGCTCGCGGAGGGCCGGGGAGCTGTTTTTT; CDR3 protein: CASSSRRAGELFF
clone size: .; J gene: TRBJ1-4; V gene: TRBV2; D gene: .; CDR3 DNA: TGTGCCAGCCTACTAGGACAGAAACTGTTTTTT; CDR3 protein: CASLLGQKLFF
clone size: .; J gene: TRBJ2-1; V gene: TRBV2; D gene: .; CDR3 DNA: TGTGCCAGCAGTGAATCTCTACACAGGGAGTCCTACAATGAGCAGTTCTTC; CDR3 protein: CASSESLHRESYNEQFF
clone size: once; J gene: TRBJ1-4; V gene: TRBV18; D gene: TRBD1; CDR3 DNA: TGTGCCAGCTCACCAGGGACAGAGAATGAAAAACTGTTTTTT; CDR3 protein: CASSPGTENEKLFF
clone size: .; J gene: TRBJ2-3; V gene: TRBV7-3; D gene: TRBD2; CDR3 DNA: TGTGCCAGCACACCGACTAGCGGCACAGATACGCAGTATTTT; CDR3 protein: CASTPTSGTDTQYF
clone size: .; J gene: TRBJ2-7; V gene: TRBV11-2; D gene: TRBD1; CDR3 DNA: TGTGCCAGCAGCTTCGGGACAGGGGCCTACGAGCAGTACTTC; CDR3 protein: CASSFGTGAYEQYF
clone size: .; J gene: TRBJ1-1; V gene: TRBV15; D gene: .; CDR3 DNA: TGTGCCACCAGCAGGGACTCCATGAACACTGAAGCTTTCTTT; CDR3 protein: CATSRDSMNTEAFF
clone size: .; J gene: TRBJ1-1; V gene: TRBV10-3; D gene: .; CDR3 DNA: TGTGCCATCAGTACACAGGGCACTGAAGCTTTCTTT; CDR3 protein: CAISTQGTEAFF
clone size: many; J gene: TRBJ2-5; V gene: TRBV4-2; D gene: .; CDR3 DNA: TGTGCCAGCAGCCAAGGATCGGTTAGTGATGGGACCCAGTACTTC; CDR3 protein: CASSQGSVSDGTQYF
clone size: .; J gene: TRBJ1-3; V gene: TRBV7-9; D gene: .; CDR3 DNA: TGTGCCAGCAGTTTACTTCAGGGCTCTGGAAACACCATATATTTT; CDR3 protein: CASSLLQGSGNTIYF
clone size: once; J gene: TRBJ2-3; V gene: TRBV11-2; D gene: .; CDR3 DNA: TGTGCCAGCAGCGAGGAGATCACAGATACGCAGTATTTT; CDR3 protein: CASSEEITDTQYF
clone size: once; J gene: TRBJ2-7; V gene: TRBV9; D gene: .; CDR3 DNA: TGTGCCAGCAGCGTAGCACAGGGCTTCCTCTACGAGCAGTACTTC; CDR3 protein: CASSVAQGFLYEQYF
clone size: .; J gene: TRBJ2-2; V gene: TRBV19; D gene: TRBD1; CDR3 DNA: TGTGCCAGTAGTATATCGCTTGGGACAGGGGGCGACGCCGGGGAGCTGTTTTTT; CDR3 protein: CASSISLGTGGDAGELFF
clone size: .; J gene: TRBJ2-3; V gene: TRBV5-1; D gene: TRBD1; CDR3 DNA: TGCGCCAGCAGGCGAAATCCGGGACAGGGTGTTTCAGATACGCAGTATTTT; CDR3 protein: CASRRNPGQGVSDTQYF
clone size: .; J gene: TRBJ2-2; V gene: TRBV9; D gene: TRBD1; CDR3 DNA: TGTGCCAGCAGCATCCCAGGGGGAGACACCGGGGAGCTGTTTTTT; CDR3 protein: CASSIPGGDTGELFF
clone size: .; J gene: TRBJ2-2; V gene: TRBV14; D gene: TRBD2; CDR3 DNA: TGTGCCAGCAGCCTGCTAGCGGGGGGGCCCGGGGAGCTGTTTTTT; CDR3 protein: CASSLLAGGPGELFF
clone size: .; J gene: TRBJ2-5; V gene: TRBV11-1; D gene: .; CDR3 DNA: TGTGCCAGCAGCTCACGGGGTCGCCCCCAAGAGACCCAGTACTTC; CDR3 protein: CASSSRGRPQETQYF
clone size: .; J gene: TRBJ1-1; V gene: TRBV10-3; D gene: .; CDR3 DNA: TGTGCCATCAGTGAAGCGAACACTGAAGCTTTCTTT; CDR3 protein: CAISEANTEAFF
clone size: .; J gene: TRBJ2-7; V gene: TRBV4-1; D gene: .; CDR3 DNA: TGCGCCAGCAGCCAAGATCAGGGCTCCTACGAGCAGTACTTC; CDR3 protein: CASSQDQGSYEQYF